Presented here are 24 T cell receptor beta chains from one specimen sequenced in a study of T cell repertoires in cytomegalovirus infection. MiXCR was run by TCRdb on the reads, yielding one entry per CDR3 protein. The sample lists about 260,000 distinct CDR3 sequences; approximately 9% were seen once. The specimen sequenced was PBMCs. These TCRs come from a human donor in good health (CMV status not recorded). Some clones in this sample may be carry-over from other donors' samples.

This clonotype was observed at least ten times. The chain employs TRBV7-8 and TRBJ1-1; unclear D gene. Trimming took off 5 bases at V and 7 bases at J, with 11 bases between the two ends. CDR1 is SGHVS and CDR2 is FQNEAQ in the germline V gene. The CDR3 spans 12 residues. CDR3 nucleotide sequence: TGTGCCAGCAGCAAGGAGACGGTTGAAGCTTTCTTT. It yields the protein CASSKETVEAFF.

This clonotype came up a few times. V and J are TRBV29-1 and TRBJ1-1; perhaps TRBD1 as D (6 bases). V was cut by 3 bases and J by 1 base, with 9 bases left in between. CDR1 is SQVTM and CDR2 is ANQGSEA in the germline V gene. The CDR3 sequence is 13 residues long. CDR3 nucleotides: TGCAGCGTTGAGGGACACCAGAACACTGAAGCTTTCTTT. Translated, it gives CSVEGHQNTEAFF. The full variable domain, rest sourced from reference TRBV29-1 and TRBJ1-1, is SAVISQKPSRDICQRGTSLTIQCQVDSQVTMMFWYRQQPGQSLTLIATANQGSEATYESGFVIDKFPISRPNLTFSTLTVSNMSPEDSSIYLCSVEGHQNTEAFFGQGTRLTVV.

Ten or more counts support this clonotype. This chain joins TRBV25-1 and TRBJ1-1, with D perhaps matching TRBD1 (6 bases). V dropped 6 bases and J dropped 4 bases, with 15 bases sitting between them. Germline CDR1 reads MGHDK; CDR2 reads SYGVNS. CDR3 size: 14 residues. This chain's CDR3 is CASRDRSWVTEAFF. For the CDR3, the DNA is TGTGCCAGCAGAGACAGGAGCTGGGTCACTGAAGCTTTCTTT.

This clonotype has at least ten counts. The chain joins TRBV12-3 or TRBV12-4 to TRBJ1-4; 7 bases fit TRBD1. With V trimmed by 6 bases and J by 10 bases, 14 bases remained unmatched. This CDR3 has 15 amino acids. DNA of the CDR3: TGTGCCAGCAGAACTACTACAGGGGACAGTGGAAAACTGTTTTTT. This sequence encodes CASRTTTGDSGKLFF.

This clonotype was seen ten or more times. The rearrangement uses TRBV11-2 and TRBJ2-3, with D possibly TRBD1 on 6 matching bases. The germline V and J ends were trimmed by 4 bases and 2 bases, with 10 bases remaining between them. CDR3 length equals 14 residues. The germline CDR1 and CDR2 sequences are SGHAT and FQNNGV. The CDR3 sequence: CASSSTGTTDTQYF. CDR3 sequence (DNA): TGTGCCAGCAGCTCTACAGGGACCACAGATACGCAGTATTTT.

The sample holds many counts of this clonotype. V is TRBV2 and J is TRBJ2-7; TRBD2 matches at 10 bases. CDR1 is SNHLY and CDR2 is FYNNEI in the germline V gene. The J segment lost 7 bases and the V segment lost 2 bases, leaving 8 bases of the junction unmatched. There are 15 residues in the CDR3. CDR3 DNA sequence: TGTGCCAGCAGTGAAAGGAGCGGGAGGGCCCGGGAGCAGTACTTC. This sequence encodes CASSERSGRAREQYF.

This clonotype was recorded many times. The genes are TRBV5-1 and TRBJ2-6; D possibly corresponds to TRBD2 (5 bases). Trimming pared 4 bases from V and 0 bases from J, leaving 11 bases between. CDR1 and CDR2 (germline): SGHRS, YFSETQ. This CDR3 comprises 16 residues. The DNA of the CDR3 is TGCGCCAGCAGCCCACTAGAGTACTCTGGGGCCAACGTCCTGACTTTC. Protein: CASSPLEYSGANVLTF.

This clonotype came up many times. The rearrangement links TRBV6-6 to TRBJ2-1; no definite D call. Germline V gene lookup returns CDR1 MNHNY and CDR2 SVGAGI (reference sequence). Trimming shortened V by 4 bases and J by 1 base, and 11 bases separated the two germline ends. CDR3 size: 15 residues. This chain's CDR3 is CASSSSKVSYNEQFF. CDR3 sequence (DNA): TGTGCCAGCAGTTCCTCAAAGGTATCCTACAATGAGCAGTTCTTC.

The rearrangement uses TRBV29-1 and TRBJ1-1; 8 nucleotides align to TRBD1. This CDR3 is 13 amino acids long. V shed 6 bases, J shed 4 bases, and the junction held 7 bases outside the gene matches. Germline V gene sequence: CDR1 SQVTM, CDR2 ANQGSEA. The CDR3 is CSVRQGSGTEAFF. The CDR3, as DNA: TGCAGCGTGAGACAGGGGTCGGGCACTGAAGCTTTCTTT.

A single count supports this clonotype. The junction shows a germline mismatch at one end, possibly a read error. This chain's CDR3 is CASSLQHDSKDGYTF. CDR3 coding DNA: TGTGCGAGCAGCTTACAGCACGATTCTAAGGATGGCTACACCTTC. This chain joins TRBV7-9 and TRBJ1-2; D gene uncertain. The CDR3 covers 15 residues. Germline CDR1 and CDR2: SEHNR and FQNEAQ (reference sequence).

V and J are TRBV19 and TRBJ1-4; D is unresolved. This CDR3 is built from 12 residues. Germline-derived CDR1 and CDR2 are LNHDA and SQIVND (reference sequence). V was clipped by 6 bases and J by 4 bases, with 6 bases between them. The CDR3: CASSISNEKLFF. As DNA, the CDR3 is TGTGCCAGTAGCATCAGTAATGAAAAACTGTTTTTT.

This clonotype was observed many times. The chain recombines TRBV7-2 with TRBJ1-5, with D possibly matching TRBD1 (5 bases). Germline V gene data show CDR1 as SGHTA and CDR2 as FQGNSA. The CDR3 extends over 14 amino acids. V shed 4 bases and J shed 3 bases, with 10 bases lying between them. The CDR3 loop is CASSSDNDNQPQHF. Here the CDR3 DNA reads TGTGCCAGCAGCTCGGACAACGACAATCAGCCCCAGCATTTT.

This clonotype was detected many times. V is TRBV6-2 or TRBV6-3 and J is TRBJ2-1, with TRBD1 matching 7 bases. CDR1 is MNHEY and CDR2 is SVGEGT in the germline V gene. This CDR3 has 15 residues. Losses at the gene ends were 6 bases for V and 4 bases for J; bases not matched to a gene: 9. The CDR3 protein is CASSLTGEGYNEQFF. CDR3 DNA sequence: TGTGCCAGCAGCCTCACAGGGGAAGGATACAATGAGCAGTTCTTC.

This clonotype showed up many times. This chain uses TRBV7-2 with TRBJ2-7; no clear D. The germline CDR1 and CDR2 sequences are SGHTA and FQGNSA. The CDR3 length is 14 residues. Trimming cost V 8 bases and J 4 bases, with 18 bases left between them. The CDR3 here is CASGISNHQYEQYF. CDR3 DNA: TGTGCCAGCGGAATTTCTAATCATCAGTACGAGCAGTACTTC.

The chain combines TRBV20-1 with TRBJ1-1; D gene unclear. The germline gives CDR1 DFQATT, CDR2 SNEGSKA (reference sequence). The CDR3 loop spans 14 amino acids. The V gene lost 3 bases and the J gene lost 4 bases, with 15 bases spanning the gap. The CDR3 region is CSASPSPGGTEAFF. The CDR3 coding sequence is TGCAGTGCTAGTCCCTCGCCCGGCGGCACTGAAGCTTTCTTT.

At least ten counts were recorded for this clonotype. The chain has TRBV7-2 and TRBJ1-2; 7 bases agree with TRBD1. The CDR3 is 18 residues long. Germline V gives CDR1 SGHTA, CDR2 FQGNSA. After removal of 1 base from V and 4 bases from J, the junction contained 15 bases not matched to a gene. CDR3 loop: CASSLVGTENTPSYGYTF. The CDR3 nucleotides read TGTGCCAGCAGCTTAGTGGGGACAGAGAATACCCCCAGCTATGGCTACACCTTC. The whole variable domain, filled in from reference TRBV7-2 and TRBJ1-2, reads GAGVSQSPSNKVTEKGKDVELRCDPISGHTALYWYRQSLGQGLEFLIYFQGNSAPDKSGLPSDRFSAERTGGSVSTLTIQRTQQEDSAVYLCASSLVGTENTPSYGYTFGSGTRLTVV.

This clonotype was seen many times. As DNA, the CDR3 is TGTGCCAGCAGCCCAAGACAGCGCTCTGGAAACACCATATATTTT. This translates into CASSPRQRSGNTIYF. The V call is TRBV7-2, the J call TRBJ1-3, with D possibly being TRBD1 (5 bases). CDR1 SGHTA and CDR2 FQGNSA come from the germline V gene. This CDR3 comprises 15 residues. Trimming stripped 5 bases from V and 0 bases from J, with 11 bases between.

As for this clonotype: This may stem from a read error, because a much larger clone lies one nucleotide away. The CDR3 DNA sequence: TGTACCAGCAGCTTAGGGAGGGCAGGGGGTTACGAGCAGTACTTC. This encodes CTSSLGRAGGYEQYF. The chain combines TRBV7-2 with TRBJ2-7; a weak D match, TRBD1 (7 bases). The CDR3 is made up of 15 amino acids. CDR1 and CDR2 (germline): SGHTA, FQGNSA. The V gene lost 1 base and the J gene lost 4 bases, with 14 bases spanning the gap.

The gene calls are TRBV30 and TRBJ1-2; tentatively, D is TRBD1 (6 bases). The CDR3 runs 14 residues. The V end was cut by 8 bases, the J end by 2 bases, with 18 bases between. Germline values: CDR1 GTSNPN, CDR2 SVGIG (reference sequence). The DNA of the CDR3 is TGTGCCGGGCTACAGGGATCTTACAACTATGGCTACACCTTC. Translating gives CAGLQGSYNYGYTF.

There are a few counts of this clonotype. The chain is built from TRBV11-2 and TRBJ2-1; 8 bases align to TRBD2. Trimming removed 5 bases from V and 12 bases from J; junction bases left unmatched: 6. CDR1 is SGHAT, CDR2 FQNNGV, per germline. The CDR3 is made up of 12 amino acids. The CDR3 here is CASSGVGGGQFF. CDR3 nucleotides: TGTGCCAGCAGCGGCGTCGGGGGGGGGCAGTTCTTC.

The chain carries TRBV18 and TRBJ1-6; D perhaps matches TRBD1 (5 bases). Trimming shortened V by 4 bases and J by 6 bases, and 7 bases separated the two germline ends. The germline V gene encodes CDR1 KGHSH and CDR2 LQKENI. This CDR3 spans 13 amino acids. CDR3 sequence (DNA): TGTGCCAGCTCACAAGACAGTAATTCACCCCTCCACTTT. Its translation: CASSQDSNSPLHF.

This clonotype appeared many times. The chain combines TRBV7-2 with TRBJ2-1; D uncertain. Trimming took 3 bases from V and 5 from J, leaving 11 bases between them. Germline CDR1 is SGHTA and CDR2 is FQGNSA. CDR3 length: 14 residues. CDR3 in amino acids: CASSFTSNNNEQFF. DNA for the CDR3: TGTGCCAGCAGCTTCACTTCCAATAACAATGAGCAGTTCTTC.

V gene TRBV29-1 combines with J gene TRBJ2-1; D call uncertain. The CDR3 loop spans 13 amino acids. Trimming stripped 2 bases from V and 13 bases from J, with 18 bases between. The germline gives CDR1 SQVTM, CDR2 ANQGSEA. The CDR3 loop reads CSVESGPTRRQFF. In DNA, the CDR3 is TGCAGCGTTGAAAGTGGGCCGACCCGGCGCCAGTTCTTC.

This clonotype showed up many times. The rearrangement links TRBV7-2 to TRBJ1-5; TRBD1 aligns across 9 bases. This CDR3 region has 14 residues. Germline V gene lookup returns CDR1 SGHTA and CDR2 FQGNSA. J was trimmed by 4 bases and V by 6 bases; bases with no gene match: 4. The CDR3 DNA reads as TGTGCCAGCAGAGGACAGGGGACAAATCAGCCCCAGCATTTT. The encoded protein is CASRGQGTNQPQHF.